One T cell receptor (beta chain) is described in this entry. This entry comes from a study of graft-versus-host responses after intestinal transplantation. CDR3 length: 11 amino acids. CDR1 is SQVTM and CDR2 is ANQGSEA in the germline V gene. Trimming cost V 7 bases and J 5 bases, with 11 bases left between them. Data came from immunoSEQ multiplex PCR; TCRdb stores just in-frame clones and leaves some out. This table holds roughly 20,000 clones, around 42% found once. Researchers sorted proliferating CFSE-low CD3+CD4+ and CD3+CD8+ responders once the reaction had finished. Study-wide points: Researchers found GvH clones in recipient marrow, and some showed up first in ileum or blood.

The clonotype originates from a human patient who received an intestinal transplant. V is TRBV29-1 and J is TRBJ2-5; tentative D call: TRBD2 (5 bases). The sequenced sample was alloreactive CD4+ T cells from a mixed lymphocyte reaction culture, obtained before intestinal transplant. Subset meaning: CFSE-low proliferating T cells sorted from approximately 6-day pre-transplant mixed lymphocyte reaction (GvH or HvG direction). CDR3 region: CSALAWETQYF. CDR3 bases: TGCAGCGCCCTAGCTTGGGAGACCCAGTACTTC. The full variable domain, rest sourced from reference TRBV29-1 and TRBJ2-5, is SAVISQKPSRDICQRGTSLTIQCQVDSQVTMMFWYRQQPGQSLTLIATANQGSEATYESGFVIDKFPISRPNLTFSTLTVSNMSPEDSSIYLCSALAWETQYFGPGTRLLVL.